The 20 T cell receptor beta chains given below trace back to one sample, sequenced in a study of beta chain features in type 1 diabetes. Findings and caveats of the study: Type 1 diabetes patients had TCRB CDR3s that were shorter (moderately but significantly so) in all four CD4+ subsets.

What was sequenced were expressed TCRB transcripts, since all of the isolated RNA had been reverse transcribed. Libraries were prepared by immunoSEQ multiplex PCR; TCRdb keeps only in-frame clonotypes and omits some of them. The data contain under 250,000 clones, approximately 15% of them singletons. Their cognate antigens are unknown. The material sequenced was naive CD4+ T cells from blood. Receptors originate from a man aged 25-45 years with type 1 diabetes.

The chain is built from TRBV9 and TRBJ2-1; TRBD1 might be the D (5 bases). Germline lookup yields CDR1 SGDLS and CDR2 YYNGEE. The CDR3 length is 16 residues. Trimming removed 0 bases from V and 4 bases from J, with 14 bases in between. Here the CDR3 reads CASSVVGQGSYNEQFF. The CDR3 nucleotides read TGTGCCAGCAGCGTAGTAGGGCAGGGCTCGTACAATGAGCAGTTCTTC.

This sequence joins TRBV6-5 and TRBJ2-7; 7 nucleotides agree with TRBD2. Germline CDR1 MNHEY, CDR2 SVGAGI. V trimming: 7 bases; J trimming: 6 bases; junction bases outside the gene matches: 12. This CDR3 contains 14 residues. CDR3 sequence: CASTAPGGEGEQYF. The CDR3 DNA reads as TGTGCCAGCACCGCACCCGGAGGGGAGGGCGAGCAGTACTTC.

This clone has a handful of counts. The genes are TRBV7-9 and TRBJ2-1, with 7 bases lining up with TRBD1. J gave up 0 bases and V 5 bases, and 7 bases lay outside the gene matches. The CDR3 runs to 16 residues. CDR1 SEHNR and CDR2 FQNEAQ come from the germline V gene (reference sequence). The CDR3 loop is CASSGLRDSSYNEQFF. In nucleotides, the CDR3 is TGTGCCAGCAGCGGACTCCGGGACAGCTCCTACAATGAGCAGTTCTTC.

The J gene is TRBJ1-5, the V gene TRBV28; D is ambiguous. Trimming shortened V by 6 bases and J by 9 bases, and 18 bases separated the two germline ends. The CDR3 runs to 14 residues. CDR1 is MDHEN and CDR2 is SYDVKM in the germline V gene. CDR3 protein: CASRQEGALGPQHF. In nucleotides, the CDR3 is TGTGCCAGCAGACAAGAGGGTGCCCTAGGGCCCCAGCATTTT.

The chain links TRBV6-1 to TRBJ2-7; 8 nucleotides align to TRBD2. CDR1 is MNHNS, CDR2 SASEGT, per germline. With 2 bases clipped from V and 4 bases from J, the junction kept 7 bases outside the gene matches. The length of the CDR3 is 15 residues. CDR3 nucleotides: TGTGCCAGCAGTGAAAGGAGCGGGGGTTCTTACGAGCAGTACTTC. Its protein product is CASSERSGGSYEQYF.

This clone was picked up a small number of times. The V and J genes are TRBV19 and TRBJ1-1; 7 nucleotides match TRBD1. This CDR3 has 18 amino acids. The germline V gene encodes CDR1 LNHDA and CDR2 SQIVND (reference sequence). J was trimmed by 4 bases and V by 5 bases; bases with no gene match: 19. DNA of the CDR3: TGTGCCAGTAGTCCGCCATATGGGACCGGGACAGAGGTCACTGAAGCTTTCTTT. Translation gives CASSPPYGTGTEVTEAFF.

The chain couples TRBV9 to TRBJ2-2; D perhaps matches TRBD2 (5 bases). CDR1 is SGDLS, CDR2 YYNGEE, per germline. The CDR3 length is 14 residues. V dropped 0 bases and J dropped 5 bases, with 8 bases sitting between them. The CDR3 here is CASSVGGKTGELFF. DNA of the CDR3: TGTGCCAGCAGCGTAGGAGGGAAAACCGGGGAGCTGTTTTTT.

This clone showed up just a few times. The V gene is TRBV5-1, the J gene TRBJ2-1; D is undetermined. This CDR3 has 15 amino acids. The ends were cut back, 4 bases at V and 7 bases at J, with 18 bases in the middle. From germline, CDR1 is SGHRS and CDR2 YFSETQ. The CDR3 sequence: CASSIRPQDGNEQFF. The CDR3 DNA reads as TGCGCCAGCAGCATAAGGCCCCAGGATGGGAATGAGCAGTTCTTC. Full variable domain (outside the CDR3, taken from reference TRBV5-1 and TRBJ2-1): KAGVTQTPRYLIKTRGQQVTLSCSPISGHRSVSWYQQTPGQGLQFLFEYFSETQRNKGNFPGRFSGRQFSNSRSEMNVSTLELGDSALYLCASSIRPQDGNEQFFGPGTRLTVL.

In DNA, the CDR3 is TGTGCCAGCAGAGCGGGACTTAGGGAATGGTATGGCTACACCTTC. This encodes CASRAGLREWYGYTF. This chain connects TRBV2 to TRBJ1-2; the D gene is possibly TRBD1 (5 bases). Germline V gene data show CDR1 as SNHLY and CDR2 as FYNNEI. V lost 6 bases and J 5 bases, leaving 19 bases between the germline ends. The CDR3 extends over 15 amino acids.

This clone has just a few counts. The chain has TRBV6-5 and TRBJ2-1; 11 nucleotides agree with TRBD2. Germline CDR1 MNHEY, CDR2 SVGAGI. The V segment lost 6 bases and the J segment 5 bases; nucleotides outside the gene matches: 6. The CDR3 is made up of 15 amino acids. As DNA, the CDR3 is TGTGCCAGCAGGACCGGGACTAGCGGAAACAATGAGCAGTTCTTC. It yields the protein CASRTGTSGNNEQFF.

This clone was counted between two and nine times. The rearrangement uses TRBV6-5 and TRBJ2-1, with 13 bases identical to TRBD2. The CDR3 has 16 amino acids. V shed 2 bases and J 4 bases; nucleotides not matched to a gene: 2. Per the germline V gene, CDR1 is MNHEY and CDR2 is SVGAGI. CDR3 nucleotide sequence: TGTGCCAGCAGTTACGGGGGACTAGCGGGGTACAATGAGCAGTTCTTC. This sequence encodes CASSYGGLAGYNEQFF.

This clone showed up just a few times. The V and J genes are TRBV7-8 and TRBJ2-3; TRBD1 aligns across 7 bases. V trimming: 1 base; J trimming: 6 bases; junction bases outside the gene matches: 7. The CDR3 totals 15 residues. CDR1 and CDR2 from the germline V gene are SGHVS and FQNEAQ. The CDR3 region is CASSLDDRERDTQYF. DNA of the CDR3: TGTGCCAGCAGCTTAGATGACAGGGAGCGGGATACGCAGTATTTT.

This chain links TRBV30 with TRBJ1-2, with D unclear. V lost 1 base, J lost 0 bases, and 6 bases lay in between. Germline values: CDR1 GTSNPN, CDR2 SVGIG (reference sequence). The CDR3 totals 13 residues. Here the CDR3 DNA reads TGTGCCTGGAGTGGAGGCCCTAACTATGGCTACACCTTC. Translating gives CAWSGGPNYGYTF.

The genes are TRBV2 and TRBJ1-5; 7 positions agree with TRBD1. In germline, CDR1 is SNHLY, CDR2 FYNNEI. The CDR3 contains 16 residues. The V gene end was trimmed by 5 bases and the J gene end by 0 bases; junction bases not matched to a gene: 7. CDR3 protein: CASSSDRADSNQPQHF. As DNA, the CDR3 is TGTGCCAGCAGTTCCGACAGGGCCGATAGCAATCAGCCCCAGCATTTT.

This clone was detected only a few times. The chain recombines TRBV6-1 with TRBJ1-1; 10 bases are shared with TRBD1. V lost 2 bases, J lost 12 bases, and 6 bases stayed unmatched. The CDR3 extends over 13 amino acids. CDR1 and CDR2 from the germline V gene are MNHNS and SASEGT. CDR3 sequence reads: CASSERGQGETFF. The CDR3 coding sequence is TGTGCCAGCAGTGAACGTGGACAGGGGGAGACTTTCTTT.

The genes are TRBV9 and TRBJ2-1; D is perhaps TRBD2 (6 bases). Germline V gene data show CDR1 as SGDLS and CDR2 as YYNGEE. Trimming removed 5 bases at V and 8 bases at J, with 23 bases between. There are 16 residues in the CDR3. CDR3 amino acids: CASSRMGGGDSYEQFF. The CDR3, as DNA: TGTGCCAGCAGTCGGATGGGGGGAGGTGATTCGTATGAGCAGTTCTTC.

Only a few counts were recorded for this clone. The chain couples TRBV6-4 to TRBJ2-2; 7 bases map to TRBD2. The V gene end was trimmed by 6 bases and the J gene end by 4 bases; junction bases not matched to a gene: 8. The CDR3 is 15 residues long. Germline V gene lookup returns CDR1 MRHNA and CDR2 SNTAGT. CDR3 DNA sequence: TGTGCCAGCAGACGATCTACGGGGGGCACCGGGGAGCTGTTTTTT. This gives the protein CASRRSTGGTGELFF.

In this sample, this clone turned up a few times. The J gene is TRBJ1-4, the V gene TRBV4-2; the D is unclear. Per germline, CDR1 LGHNA and CDR2 YNFKEQ. The CDR3 contains 14 residues. V shed 0 bases and J shed 8 bases, with 10 bases lying between them. For the CDR3, the DNA is TGTGCCAGCAGCCAAGACCGAGGAGGGGAAAAACTGTTTTTT. Its translation is CASSQDRGGEKLFF.

The J gene is TRBJ2-3, the V gene TRBV27; D possibly corresponds to TRBD2 (5 bases). Trimming took off 6 bases at V and 0 bases at J, with 13 bases between the two ends. Looked up from germline, CDR1 is MNHEY and CDR2 is SMNVEV (reference sequence). The CDR3 extends over 15 amino acids. The CDR3 bases are TGTGCCAGCAGATCGCGACGGGGAAGCACAGATACGCAGTATTTT. This encodes CASRSRRGSTDTQYF.

In this sample, this clone turned up a few times. V is TRBV11-2 and J is TRBJ2-7, with 8 bases lining up with TRBD2. V trimming: 5 bases; J trimming: 4 bases; junction bases outside the gene matches: 10. The germline gives CDR1 SGHAT, CDR2 FQNNGV. This CDR3 has 15 amino acids. CDR3: CASSLTSGPLYEQYF. In nucleotides, the CDR3 is TGTGCCAGCAGCCTCACTAGCGGACCCCTGTACGAGCAGTACTTC.